This T cell receptor (beta chain) appears in the sequencing data of a study of blood T cell repertoires in COVID-19. J was trimmed by 2 bases and V by 3 bases; bases with no gene match: 10. The germline CDR1 and CDR2 sequences are LGHNA and YSLEER. The CDR3 totals 17 residues. Measured with immunoSEQ multiplex PCR; TCRdb has only the in-frame clones, and not every one. This sample has a few hundred thousand clones, with approximately 86% found just once. The V gene is TRBV4-3, the J gene TRBJ2-3, with TRBD2 matching over 8 bases. Source material: PBMCs or T cells enriched from blood (not recorded which). This sequence was found in a young man with acute COVID-19. CDR3 DNA: TGCGCCAGCAGCCACGGGGGTGCGGGAGGTTACACAGATACGCAGTATTTT. Protein: CASSHGGAGGYTDTQYF.